The clone carrying this T cell receptor beta chain was detected a few times. Its target is not known. This sample was taken from a study of blood T cells in healthy people across ages. The CDR3 contains 13 residues. Germline CDR1 and CDR2: LGHDT and YNNKEL (reference sequence). V was cut by 4 bases and J by 5 bases, with 10 bases left in between. Each donor was a healthy Caucasian individual from Russia, aged roughly 6 to 95. Each sample yielded at least 6 million isolated PBMCs. Extracted total RNA amounted to at least 5.5 micrograms for each sample. Study-level findings and limits: Measured against age, TCR beta diversity per million T cells decreased in a roughly linear manner.

Through a sample-barcoded 5' primer and a J-beta primer mix, a second PCR was run for 7 to 11 cycles. One entry per CDR3 protein results from TCRdb running MiXCR on the 5' RACE reads. The sample holds around 1,500,000 distinct CDR3 sequences; 28% are singletons and the top ten take approximately 7.7%. Sequencing was carried out using blood. This receptor was taken from a woman aged 25-40 years in good health. V usage is TRBV3-1 and J usage is TRBJ2-3, with D tentatively TRBD1 (5 bases). CDR3 region: CASSRQMGDTQYF. The CDR3 bases are TGTGCCAGCAGCCGACAGATGGGAGATACGCAGTATTTT.